This is a list of T cell receptor beta chains from one sample in a study of monozygotic twins with cystic fibrosis. The repertoire was sequenced with immunoSEQ multiplex PCR; TCRdb's copy has only in-frame clones and lacks some. The table records approximately 34,000 clones, nearly 85% of them present only once. Input material: blood. These receptors originate from a girl aged 2 to 10 with cystic fibrosis. CDR3s include the opening cysteine and the closing phenylalanine or tryptophan. The D gene is left open where the match is weak. Size tells how often a clone was seen (once, few, many) or the class of an expanded clone, and some rows leave it out.

clone_size j_call d_call v_call cdr3_nt cdr3_aa
NA TRBJ1-2 NA TRBV30 TGTGCCTGGAGTGTGCCAGGTAACTATGGCTACACCTTC CAWSVPGNYGYTF
NA TRBJ2-3 TRBD2 TRBV4-3 TGCGCCAGCGGCCAAGTCGGGGGGAGGGTGGATACGCAGTATTTT CASGQVGGRVDTQYF
NA TRBJ2-1 NA TRBV7-6 TGTGCCAGCATCCGGGAGGGGGCACGCTCCTACAATGAGCAGTTCTTC CASIREGARSYNEQFF
NA TRBJ2-7 TRBD1 TRBV13 TGTGCCAGCAGCTTTCCAGGGGGCGCGCTCTACGAGCAGTACTTC CASSFPGGALYEQYF
NA TRBJ1-1 NA TRBV6-5 TGTGCCAGCAGTAGACAGCTGAACACTGAAGCTTTCTTT CASSRQLNTEAFF
NA TRBJ2-1 NA TRBV2 TGTGCCAGCAGTGAAGCGGAGGGGCAGGGCGATGAGCAGTTCTTC CASSEAEGQGDEQFF
NA TRBJ2-7 TRBD2 TRBV7-8 TGTGCCAGCAGCTGGACTAGCGGATCCTACGAGCAGTACTTC CASSWTSGSYEQYF
NA TRBJ2-3 NA TRBV5-8 TGTGCCAGCAGCCGGAGGGGCGCAGATACGCAGTATTTT CASSRRGADTQYF
NA TRBJ2-7 NA TRBV7-9 TGTGCCAGCAGCTTAGAAAGCAACGAGCAGTACTTC CASSLESNEQYF
NA TRBJ2-5 NA TRBV30 TGTGCCTGGAGTGTACCCCCTAGCCATTTTGAGACCCAGTACTTC CAWSVPPSHFETQYF
NA TRBJ2-3 NA TRBV5-1 TGCGCCAGCAGCCCGACAGTTTTTAGCACAGATACGCAGTATTTT CASSPTVFSTDTQYF
NA TRBJ1-1 NA TRBV23-1 TGCGCCAGCAGGTTTCAGGGGAAAGCCACTGAAGCTTTCTTT CASRFQGKATEAFF
NA TRBJ2-2 TRBD2 TRBV7-9 TGTGCCAGCAGCTCCGGGACTAGCGGGGCGGCACCCCCCGGGGAGCTGTTTTTT CASSSGTSGAAPPGELFF
NA TRBJ1-5 TRBD1 TRBV4-1 TGCGCCAGCAGCCTGCAAACCGGGACAGGGTTCAATCAGCCCCAGCATTTT CASSLQTGTGFNQPQHF
NA TRBJ1-1 NA TRBV7-2 TGTGCCAGCAGCTCAGGACGGAACACTGAAGCTTTCTTT CASSSGRNTEAFF
NA TRBJ1-5 NA TRBV6-1 TGTGCCAGCATCCAAGTGGGTGGGCAGCCCCAGCATTTT CASIQVGGQPQHF
NA TRBJ2-1 TRBD2 TRBV30 TGTGCCCAGGGACTAGCGGGGGACAATGAGCAGTTCTTC CAQGLAGDNEQFF
NA TRBJ2-7 NA TRBV12-5 TGTGCTAGTGGTTCAGGCGGGGCAAGCTCCTACGAGCAGTACTTC CASGSGGASSYEQYF
NA TRBJ2-7 NA TRBV30 TGTGCCTGGAGTGAACGGGTATGGCACGAGCAGTACTTC CAWSERVWHEQYF
NA TRBJ2-2 TRBD1 TRBV4-1 TGCGCCAGCAGCCAAGACCGGGACAGAGCCAACACCGGGGAGCTGTTTTTT CASSQDRDRANTGELFF
NA TRBJ1-3 NA TRBV6-5 TGTGCCAGCAGTTACACTCGGGGAAACACCATATATTTT CASSYTRGNTIYF
NA TRBJ2-5 NA TRBV20-1 TGCAGTGCTACAGATAGGGAGACCCAGTACTTC CSATDRETQYF
NA TRBJ2-6 NA TRBV9 TGTGCCAGCAGCGTAGCACATCGGTCTGGGGCCAACGTCCTGACTTTC CASSVAHRSGANVLTF
NA TRBJ2-2 NA TRBV4-2 TGTGCCAGCAGCCACTTAGCCGGGGTAGACACCGGGGAGCTGTTTTTT CASSHLAGVDTGELFF
NA TRBJ1-3 NA TRBV5-6 TGTGCCAGCAGCTTGGGGCAGGCCCTCTCTGGAAACACCATATATTTT CASSLGQALSGNTIYF
NA TRBJ1-1 NA TRBV5-1 TGCGCCAGCAGGGCAAACACTGAAGCTTTCTTT CASRANTEAFF
NA TRBJ2-2 TRBD1 TRBV5-6 TGTGCCAGCAGCTACCGGGACAGGGTCACCGGGGAGCTGTTTTTT CASSYRDRVTGELFF
NA TRBJ2-4 NA TRBV7-9 TGTGCCAGCAGCTCCACAGAAGCCAAAAACATTCAGTACTTC CASSSTEAKNIQYF
NA TRBJ2-5 NA TRBV5-8 TGTGCCAGCAGCTTGTCAGGGAGAGAGACCCAGTACTTC CASSLSGRETQYF
NA TRBJ2-7 NA TRBV19 TGTGCCAGTAGTGCCCAGTCCTCCTACGAGCAGTACTTC CASSAQSSYEQYF
NA TRBJ1-6 NA TRBV5-4 TGTGCCAGCAGCTTGGGCAGGGGCCCCGACTATAATTCACCCCTCCACTTT CASSLGRGPDYNSPLHF
NA TRBJ1-5 NA TRBV30 TGTGCCTGGAGTGAGTGGGACATAGGGCCGAATCAGCCCCAGCATTTT CAWSEWDIGPNQPQHF
NA TRBJ2-7 NA TRBV10-3 TGTGCCATCAGTGGGACCTCCTACGAGCAGTACTTC CAISGTSYEQYF
NA TRBJ1-5 NA TRBV30 TGTGCCTGGAGGCTAACAGGGAGCCAGCCCCAGCATTTT CAWRLTGSQPQHF
once TRBJ2-5 TRBD2 TRBV4-2 TGTGCCAGCAGCCAAGGGGCTAGCGGGGGGGCCCCCCACCAAGAGACCCAGTACTTC CASSQGASGGAPHQETQYF
NA TRBJ2-5 NA TRBV2 TGTGCCAGCGGGGAGACCCAGTACTTC CASGETQYF
NA TRBJ1-3 NA TRBV2 TGTGCCAGCAGGCCCCGGGAGATAGGAAACACCATATATTTT CASRPREIGNTIYF
NA TRBJ2-7 NA TRBV5-4 TGTGCCAGCAGCTTGAGGGGCGAGCAGTACTTC CASSLRGEQYF
NA TRBJ2-7 TRBD1 TRBV7-9 TGTGCCAGCAGCGAGATAAGGCGGGACAGGTCCTACGAGCAGTACTTC CASSEIRRDRSYEQYF
NA TRBJ2-7 TRBD2 TRBV13 TGTGCCAGCAGCTTACTGCGGGGGGACTCCTACGAGCAGTACTTC CASSLLRGDSYEQYF
NA TRBJ1-5 NA TRBV18 TGTGCCAGCTCACCGACGGATTGGAATCAGCCCCAGCATTTT CASSPTDWNQPQHF
NA TRBJ2-1 NA TRBV6-4 TGTGCCAGCAGCCCCAGGGAGTTGGGAAACAATGAGCAGTTCTTC CASSPRELGNNEQFF
NA TRBJ1-5 NA TRBV30 TGTGCCTGGAGTGTATTGGGGAGGGATCAGCCCCAGCATTTT CAWSVLGRDQPQHF
NA TRBJ1-2 NA TRBV30 TGTGCCTGGAGTAACGACAGAGGGGTAGGAGCCTATGGCTACACCTTC CAWSNDRGVGAYGYTF
NA TRBJ1-6 TRBD1 TRBV9 TGTGCCAGCAGCGGACAGGGTGGAAATGTCTCACCCCTCCACTTT CASSGQGGNVSPLHF
NA TRBJ2-5 NA TRBV7-9 TGTGCCAGCAAATTACAGCCACTAGCCGGGACCCAGTACTTC CASKLQPLAGTQYF
once TRBJ2-5 NA TRBV4-2 TGTGCCAGCAGCCAAGATCCAGGACAGCACCAAGAGACCCAGTACTTC CASSQDPGQHQETQYF
NA TRBJ1-1 TRBD1 TRBV23-1 TGCGCCAGCAGTCGGGACAGGGACACTGAAGCTTTCTTT CASSRDRDTEAFF
once TRBJ2-3 NA TRBV5-4 TGTGCCAGCAGCTTGGTCGGGGAGCGCTACACAGATACGCAGTATTTT CASSLVGERYTDTQYF
NA TRBJ2-6 TRBD1 TRBV19 TGTGCCAGTTCGACAGGGAAGGTATCTGGGGCCAACGTCCTGACTTTC CASSTGKVSGANVLTF
NA TRBJ1-4 TRBD1 TRBV19 TGTGCCAGTAGTATAGCCGCGGGACAGCCTAATGAAAAACTGTTTTTT CASSIAAGQPNEKLFF
NA TRBJ2-7 NA TRBV19 TGTGCCAGTAAAAGTTACAGCTCCTACGAGCAGTACTTC CASKSYSSYEQYF
NA TRBJ1-2 NA TRBV9 TGTGCCAGCAGCGTAGCTTTTGGGGATGGGGGCTACACCTTC CASSVAFGDGGYTF
NA TRBJ1-4 NA TRBV5-6 TGTGCCAGCAGCTTGGACAGCAATGAAAAACTGTTTTTT CASSLDSNEKLFF
NA TRBJ1-2 NA TRBV29-1 TGCAGCACCGCGGGAGGGGAGATAAACTATGGCTACACCTTC CSTAGGEINYGYTF
NA TRBJ2-2 NA TRBV7-9 TGTGCCAGCAGTTCAAGGGCGGGGACGAACACCGGGGAGCTGTTTTTT CASSSRAGTNTGELFF
NA TRBJ2-3 NA TRBV5-1 TGCGCCAGCAGCCGTTTGGGGGGCGAGGCAGATACGCAGTATTTT CASSRLGGEADTQYF